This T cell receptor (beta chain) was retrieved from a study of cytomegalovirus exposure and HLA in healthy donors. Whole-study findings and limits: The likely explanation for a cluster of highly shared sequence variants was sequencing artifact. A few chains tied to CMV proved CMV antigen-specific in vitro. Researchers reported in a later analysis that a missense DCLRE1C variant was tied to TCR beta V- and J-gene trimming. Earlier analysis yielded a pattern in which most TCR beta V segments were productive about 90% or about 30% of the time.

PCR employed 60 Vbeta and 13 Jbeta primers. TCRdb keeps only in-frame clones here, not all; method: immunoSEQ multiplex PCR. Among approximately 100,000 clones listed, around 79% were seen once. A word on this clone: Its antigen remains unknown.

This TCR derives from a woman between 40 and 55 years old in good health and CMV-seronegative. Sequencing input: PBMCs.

CDR3 sequence reads: CASSVVEEAAGELFF. The CDR3 DNA sequence: TGTGCCAGCAGCGTAGTGGAGGAGGCGGCCGGGGAGCTGTTTTTT. The chain combines TRBV9 with TRBJ2-2; TRBD2 might be the D (5 bases). The CDR3 spans 15 residues. Per the germline V gene, CDR1 is SGDLS and CDR2 is YYNGEE. Trimming took off 0 bases at V and 6 bases at J, with 12 bases between the two ends.